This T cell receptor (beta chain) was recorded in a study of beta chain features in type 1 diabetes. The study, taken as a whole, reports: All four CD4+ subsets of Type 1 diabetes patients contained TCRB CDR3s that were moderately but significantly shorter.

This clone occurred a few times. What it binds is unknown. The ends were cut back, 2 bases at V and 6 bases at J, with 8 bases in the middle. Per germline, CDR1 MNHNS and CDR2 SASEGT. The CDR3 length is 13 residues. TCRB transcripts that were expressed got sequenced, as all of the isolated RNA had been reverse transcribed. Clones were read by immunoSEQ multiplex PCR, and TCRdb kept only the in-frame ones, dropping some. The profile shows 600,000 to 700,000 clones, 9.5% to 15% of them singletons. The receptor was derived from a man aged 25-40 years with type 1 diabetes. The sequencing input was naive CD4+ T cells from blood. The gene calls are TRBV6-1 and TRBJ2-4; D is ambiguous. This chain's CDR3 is CASSELERNIQYF. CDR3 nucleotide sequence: TGTGCCAGCAGTGAATTGGAGCGAAACATTCAGTACTTC.